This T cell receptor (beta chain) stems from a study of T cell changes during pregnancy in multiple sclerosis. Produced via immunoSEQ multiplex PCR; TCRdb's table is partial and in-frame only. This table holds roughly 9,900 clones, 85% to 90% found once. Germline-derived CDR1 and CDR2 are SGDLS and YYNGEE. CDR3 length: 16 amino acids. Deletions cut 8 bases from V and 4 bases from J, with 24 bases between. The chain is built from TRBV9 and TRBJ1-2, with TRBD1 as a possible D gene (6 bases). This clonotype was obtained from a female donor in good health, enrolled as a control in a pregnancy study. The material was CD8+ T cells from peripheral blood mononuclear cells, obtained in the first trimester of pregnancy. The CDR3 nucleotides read TGTGCCAGTGGTTCAGACCGGGACACCAGAGTCTATGGCTACACCTTC. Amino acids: CASGSDRDTRVYGYTF.